The T cell receptor (beta chain) under discussion was sequenced for a study of esophageal squamous cell carcinoma under preoperative chemotherapy. Points from the study as a whole: After treatment, tumor-infiltrating lymphocytes apparently came partly from blood T cells.

TCRdb ran MiXCR on the PCR reads and lists one entry per CDR3 protein. The data hold about 30,000 distinct CDR3 sequences, with 45% to 55% observed a single time. The germline V and J ends were trimmed by 3 bases and 9 bases, with 19 bases remaining between them. The CDR3 consists of 15 residues. From germline, CDR1 is SGHTA and CDR2 FQGNSA. A remark on this clonotype: Antigen unknown.

Time point of the sample: before preoperative PTX-NDP chemotherapy. The receptor comes from a human donor with esophageal squamous cell carcinoma. The donor label of this sample is uncertain. The chain combines TRBV7-2 with TRBJ2-3; D possibly corresponds to TRBD2 (5 bases). The sample was taken from a patient given preoperative chemotherapy. CDR3 bases: TGTGCCAGCAGCTTGGGGAGCGGAGCCAAAGACACGCAGTATTTT. Translation: CASSLGSGAKDTQYF.